The T cell receptor (beta chain) described here comes from a study of blood T cell repertoires in COVID-19. Overall study context: Whether acute or convalescent, the COVID-19 samples came from the United States, Italy and Spain.

Clones were read by immunoSEQ multiplex PCR, and TCRdb kept only the in-frame ones, dropping some. The sample includes tens of thousands of clones, approximately 90% of them seen just once. V dropped 1 base and J dropped 4; count of bases not matched to a gene: 3. Germline CDR1 and CDR2: MDHEN and SYDVKM. The CDR3 has 15 residues. The V and J genes are TRBV28 and TRBJ2-3; 9 nucleotides agree with TRBD2. The TCR comes from a woman aged 55-69 years with acute or convalescent COVID-19. The material sequenced was peripheral blood. The CDR3 region has the DNA TGTGCCAGCAGTTTATCGGGCGGGGGGGCAGATACGCAGTATTTT. Translated: CASSLSGGGADTQYF.